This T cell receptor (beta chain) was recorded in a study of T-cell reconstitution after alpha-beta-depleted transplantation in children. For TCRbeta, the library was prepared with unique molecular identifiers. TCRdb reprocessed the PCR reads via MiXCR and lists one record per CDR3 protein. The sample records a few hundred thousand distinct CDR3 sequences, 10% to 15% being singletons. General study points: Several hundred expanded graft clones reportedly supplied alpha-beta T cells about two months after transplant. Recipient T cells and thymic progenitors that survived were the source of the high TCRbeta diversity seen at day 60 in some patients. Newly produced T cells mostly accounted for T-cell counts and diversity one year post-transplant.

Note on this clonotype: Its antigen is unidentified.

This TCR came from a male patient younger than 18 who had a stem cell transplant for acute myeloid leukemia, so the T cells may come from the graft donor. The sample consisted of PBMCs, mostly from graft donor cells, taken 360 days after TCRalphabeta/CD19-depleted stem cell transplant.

Written as DNA, the CDR3 is TGTGCCAGCAGTGAGGGACTAGCGGCTCGAGATACGCAGTATTTT. This codes for CASSEGLAARDTQYF. The rearrangement joins TRBV25-1 to TRBJ2-3, with 11 positions matching TRBD2. V was clipped by 3 bases and J by 5 bases; unmatched bases: 4. Germline V lookup: CDR1 MGHDK, CDR2 SYGVNS. This CDR3 spans 15 amino acids.